These 32 T cell receptor beta chains were all obtained from the same sample, sequenced in a study of beta chain features in type 1 diabetes. The isolated RNA, all of it, was reverse transcribed, so expressed TCRB transcripts were what got sequenced. Sequenced by immunoSEQ multiplex PCR; TCRdb stores in-frame clones only, minus some. The sample includes around 340,000 clones, roughly a fifth seen only once; the top ten take around 0.04%. The source material was naive CD4+ T cells from blood. The receptors come from a woman younger than 35 in good health.

Only a few counts were recorded for this clone. The V call is TRBV2, the J call TRBJ1-6; TRBD1 matches at 8 bases. Per the germline V gene, CDR1 is SNHLY and CDR2 is FYNNEI. The ends lost 2 bases at V and 7 bases at J; junction bases unmatched: 4. The CDR3 has 15 residues. The CDR3 coding sequence is TGTGCCAGCAGTGAACAGGGGGCAGGGAATTCACCCCTCCACTTT. Translated: CASSEQGAGNSPLHF.

This chain uses TRBV10-3 with TRBJ1-1; 7 bases are a match to TRBD1. The CDR3 covers 17 residues. After removal of 10 bases from V and 0 bases from J, the junction contained 17 bases not matched to a gene. Germline loops: CDR1 ENHRY, CDR2 SYGVKD. This chain's CDR3 is CATRPGGTPSMNTEAFF. CDR3 nucleotide sequence: TGTGCCACCAGACCAGGGGGGACGCCGTCTATGAACACTGAAGCTTTCTTT.

Only a few counts were recorded for this clone. The rearrangement uses TRBV19 and TRBJ2-5; D is uncertain. Germline CDR1 LNHDA, CDR2 SQIVND (reference sequence). The V gene lost 3 bases and the J gene lost 1 base, with 6 bases spanning the gap. The CDR3 sequence is 13 residues long. The CDR3 loop reads CASSMLPQETQYF. The CDR3 coding sequence is TGTGCCAGTAGTATGCTACCCCAAGAGACCCAGTACTTC.

The chain is built from TRBV6-1 and TRBJ2-5; 8 nucleotides agree with TRBD1. The CDR3 covers 16 residues. The germline V gene encodes CDR1 MNHNS and CDR2 SASEGT. V shed 3 bases and J 2 bases; nucleotides not matched to a gene: 8. CDR3 sequence reads: CASSERWTGRQETQYF. The CDR3 coding sequence is TGTGCCAGCAGTGAGAGGTGGACAGGGCGGCAAGAGACCCAGTACTTC.

This clone was counted only a few times. The gene calls are TRBV19 and TRBJ2-7, with 8 bases lining up with TRBD2. After removal of 2 bases from V and 7 bases from J, the junction contained 10 bases not matched to a gene. The CDR3 has 15 amino acids. Germline-derived CDR1 and CDR2 are LNHDA and SQIVND (reference sequence). The chain's CDR3 is CASSIMGRGGQEQYF. The CDR3, as DNA: TGTGCCAGTAGTATAATGGGCCGGGGGGGGCAAGAGCAGTACTTC.

The chain recombines TRBV6-1 with TRBJ2-7, with a possible D match to TRBD2 (5 bases). V dropped 1 base and J dropped 4 bases, with 5 bases sitting between them. Germline V gene lookup returns CDR1 MNHNS and CDR2 SASEGT. The CDR3 is 12 residues long. In DNA form, the CDR3 reads TGTGCCAGCAGTGAAGGCGGGTACGAGCAGTACTTC. This sequence encodes CASSEGGYEQYF.

There are a few counts of this clone. This chain connects TRBV6-5 to TRBJ2-1, with 11 bases matching TRBD1. Germline values: CDR1 MNHEY, CDR2 SVGAGI. The CDR3 loop spans 14 amino acids. The ends lost 6 bases at V and 7 bases at J; junction bases unmatched: 5. CDR3 in amino acids: CASSHGQGANEQFF. The CDR3 region has the DNA TGTGCCAGCAGCCACGGACAGGGGGCAAATGAGCAGTTCTTC.

The J gene is TRBJ1-2, the V gene TRBV4-1, with 7 positions matching TRBD1. V lost 0 bases to trimming and J lost 5 bases; unmatched junction nucleotides: 9. Germline values: CDR1 MGHRA, CDR2 YSYEKL. This CDR3 region has 16 residues. The CDR3 sequence: CASSQDPGAGGYGYTF. The CDR3 nucleotides read TGCGCCAGCAGCCAAGATCCGGGGGCAGGGGGATATGGCTACACCTTC.

In its sample, this clone was seen a few times. The rearrangement joins TRBV2 to TRBJ2-7; D perhaps matches TRBD2 (7 bases). The CDR3 loop spans 14 amino acids. Trimming left V 3 bases short and J 6 bases short, with 15 bases between. Looked up from germline, CDR1 is SNHLY and CDR2 is FYNNEI. The CDR3 region has the DNA TGTGCCAGCAGTGAGATGAACAGGGAGGGCGAGCAGTACTTC. Protein: CASSEMNREGEQYF.

This CDR3 is CASSFASASFAQYF. CDR3 DNA: TGTGCCAGCAGCTTTGCTAGCGCGAGCTTTGCGCAGTACTTC. This chain uses TRBV11-2 with TRBJ2-7; TRBD2 might be the D (6 bases). The CDR3 runs 14 residues. Trimming took off 3 bases at V and 9 bases at J, with 18 bases between the two ends. CDR1 and CDR2 from the germline V gene are SGHAT and FQNNGV.

The chain carries TRBV5-4 and TRBJ2-7; 7 positions agree with TRBD2. Germline loops: CDR1 SGHNT, CDR2 YYREEE (reference sequence). This CDR3 comprises 14 residues. V shed 3 bases, J shed 3 bases, and the junction held 6 bases outside the gene matches. The CDR3: CASSSLGTIYEQYF. The CDR3 DNA follows: TGTGCCAGCAGCTCCCTGGGGACTATCTACGAGCAGTACTTC.

The chain recombines TRBV18 with TRBJ1-4; 9 positions match TRBD1. This CDR3 region has 15 residues. Germline values: CDR1 KGHSH, CDR2 LQKENI. Germline trimming cut 2 bases from V and 5 bases from J; bases unmatched to any gene: 3. CDR3 sequence: CASSPTGTGNEKLFF. In nucleotides, the CDR3 is TGTGCCAGCTCACCAACCGGGACAGGGAATGAAAAACTGTTTTTT.

This chain joins TRBV7-2 and TRBJ1-2; TRBD1 is a possible D gene (5 bases). The V and J ends lost 5 bases and 8 bases respectively, with 15 bases between them. The germline V gene encodes CDR1 SGHTA and CDR2 FQGNSA. The CDR3 has 13 amino acids. CDR3 coding DNA: TGTGCCAGCAGCCCGAACGGGGGTGAGGGCTACACCTTC. This encodes CASSPNGGEGYTF. Full variable domain (missing parts from reference TRBV7-2 and TRBJ1-2): GAGVSQSPSNKVTEKGKDVELRCDPISGHTALYWYRQSLGQGLEFLIYFQGNSAPDKSGLPSDRFSAERTGGSVSTLTIQRTQQEDSAVYLCASSPNGGEGYTFGSGTRLTVV.

The V gene is TRBV30, the J gene TRBJ2-7; D is possibly TRBD1 (5 bases). The germline V gene encodes CDR1 GTSNPN and CDR2 SVGIG (reference sequence). The CDR3 consists of 14 residues. V was clipped by 5 bases and J by 2 bases, with 16 bases between them. The CDR3 DNA follows: TGTGCCTGGGCCTCGGACAAGTTCGCCTACGAGCAGTACTTC. Residues: CAWASDKFAYEQYF.

This rearrangement joins TRBV4-2 to TRBJ1-1; 7 nucleotides agree with TRBD1. Germline lookup yields CDR1 LGHNA and CDR2 YNFKEQ. The CDR3 contains 15 residues. After removal of 4 bases from V and 2 bases from J, the junction contained 7 bases not matched to a gene. CDR3 region: CASSLNRGYNTEAFF. Here the CDR3 DNA reads TGTGCCAGCAGCCTTAACAGGGGATATAACACTGAAGCTTTCTTT.

DNA of the CDR3: TGTGCCAGCAGCCAAGGCCGGGGGACTAGCGGCCAAGAGACCCAGTACTTC. Translation: CASSQGRGTSGQETQYF. V is TRBV4-2 and J is TRBJ2-5; 11 nucleotides align to TRBD2. The V segment lost 1 base and the J segment 1 base; nucleotides outside the gene matches: 5. The V gene's germline CDR1 is LGHNA and CDR2 YNFKEQ. The CDR3 has 17 residues.

The rearrangement uses TRBV29-1 and TRBJ1-2; 9 bases map to TRBD1. The CDR3 has 12 residues. The junction had 2 bases not matched to a gene; V was cut back by 7 bases and J by 2 bases. The germline V gene has CDR1 SQVTM and CDR2 ANQGSEA. The CDR3 nucleotides read TGCAGCGGGGGGACAGGGAACTATGGCTACACCTTC. It encodes CSGGTGNYGYTF.

This clone was detected a few times. This rearrangement joins TRBV5-1 to TRBJ2-7; 8 bases line up with TRBD1. The CDR3 is 16 amino acids. V lost 0 bases, J lost 5 bases, and 10 bases stayed unmatched. The germline CDR1 and CDR2 sequences are SGHRS and YFSETQ. CDR3 residues: CASSLVAGQGTHEQYF. Here the CDR3 DNA reads TGCGCCAGCAGCTTGGTTGCAGGACAGGGAACCCACGAGCAGTACTTC.

CDR3: CASSQAPKGAHNEQFF. The CDR3 DNA reads as TGCGCCAGCAGCCAGGCGCCCAAGGGGGCCCACAATGAGCAGTTCTTC. V gene TRBV4-1 combines with J gene TRBJ2-1, with 7 bases lining up with TRBD1. CDR1 and CDR2 from the germline V gene are MGHRA and YSYEKL. The CDR3 has 16 amino acids. The trim removed 3 bases at V and 5 bases at J, leaving 10 bases unmatched.

V is TRBV11-2 and J is TRBJ2-7, with 7 bases identical to TRBD1. The CDR3 spans 13 residues. Trimming took 4 bases from V and 1 from J; bases not matched to a gene: 1. CDR1 is SGHAT, CDR2 FQNNGV, per germline. CDR3 DNA sequence: TGTGCCAGCAGCTGGGGACAGTCCTACGAGCAGTACTTC. It is translated as CASSWGQSYEQYF.

This clone showed up just a few times. The chain uses TRBV29-1 and TRBJ2-5, with unresolved D. The CDR3 is 12 amino acids. Trimming removed 7 bases at V and 5 bases at J, with 14 bases between. Looked up from germline, CDR1 is SQVTM and CDR2 is ANQGSEA. CDR3 loop: CSGSNDGETQYF. The DNA for the CDR3 is TGCAGCGGGAGCAATGATGGGGAGACCCAGTACTTC.

The J gene is TRBJ2-2, the V gene TRBV23-1; 12 bases are a match to TRBD1. TRBV23-1 is sorted into the ORF group, with uncertain function. The CDR3 spans 19 residues. V shed 0 bases and J 3 bases; nucleotides not matched to a gene: 8. CDR3 sequence (DNA): TGCGCCAGCAGTCAATCGAATGGGACAGGGGGCGCCGACACCGGGGAGCTGTTTTTT. Its protein is CASSQSNGTGGADTGELFF.

The chain joins TRBV4-1 to TRBJ1-6; D is undetermined. This CDR3 contains 14 residues. V was pared by 1 base and J by 9 bases, with 10 bases between. Germline loops: CDR1 MGHRA, CDR2 YSYEKL. The CDR3 DNA sequence: TGCGCCAGCAGCCAAGTAACCAGTTTTTCACCCCTCCACTTT. Amino acid sequence: CASSQVTSFSPLHF.

The chain uses TRBV13 and TRBJ2-1, with D unresolved. Germline CDR1 reads PRHDT; CDR2 reads FYEKMQ (reference sequence). This CDR3 is 11 amino acids long. Trimming took off 5 bases at V and 6 bases at J, with 5 bases between the two ends. CDR3: CASSGANEQFF. CDR3 DNA: TGTGCCAGCAGCGGAGCCAATGAGCAGTTCTTC.

This clone was seen a handful of times. This chain links TRBV29-1 with TRBJ1-2, with TRBD1 as a possible D gene (6 bases). Germline V gene data show CDR1 as SQVTM and CDR2 as ANQGSEA. CDR3 length: 11 residues. Trimming took 7 bases from V and 4 from J, leaving 10 bases between them. The CDR3 region is CSAGHIYGYTF. The CDR3 bases are TGCAGCGCGGGACACATCTATGGCTACACCTTC. Combining the CDR3 with reference TRBV29-1 and TRBJ1-2 gives the whole variable domain SAVISQKPSRDICQRGTSLTIQCQVDSQVTMMFWYRQQPGQSLTLIATANQGSEATYESGFVIDKFPISRPNLTFSTLTVSNMSPEDSSIYLCSAGHIYGYTFGSGTRLTVV.

In this sample, this clone turned up a few times. The chain couples TRBV13 to TRBJ2-3; TRBD2 aligns across 8 bases. V shed 5 bases, J shed 1 base, and the junction held 11 bases outside the gene matches. The CDR3 runs to 17 residues. In germline, CDR1 is PRHDT, CDR2 FYEKMQ (reference sequence). The CDR3 DNA is TGTGCCAGCAGCCTGGAATACCGGGGGGGCCGCACAGATACGCAGTATTTT. Protein sequence: CASSLEYRGGRTDTQYF.

This chain links TRBV18 with TRBJ2-6; 7 nucleotides match TRBD1. Trimming cost V 6 bases and J 0 bases; bases outside gene matches: 5. Germline V CDR1 and CDR2: KGHSH, LQKENI. The CDR3 runs 16 residues. DNA of the CDR3: TGTGCCAGCTCCCCGGGACAGTTCTCTGGGGCCAACGTCCTGACTTTC. This sequence encodes CASSPGQFSGANVLTF.

On this clone itself: The same CDR3 can be traced to other DNA sequences in this sample. The V call is TRBV18, the J call TRBJ2-5; TRBD1 aligns across 11 bases. The CDR3 consists of 15 residues. After removal of 2 bases from V and 4 bases from J, the junction contained 3 bases not matched to a gene. The germline gives CDR1 KGHSH, CDR2 LQKENI. The chain's CDR3 is CASSPRTGGSETQYF. Here the CDR3 DNA reads TGTGCCAGCTCACCAAGGACAGGGGGCTCAGAGACCCAGTACTTC. Variable domain in full (rest from reference TRBV18 and TRBJ2-5): NAGVMQNPRHLVRRRGQEARLRCSPMKGHSHVYWYRQLPEEGLKFMVYLQKENIIDESGMPKERFSAEFPKEGPSILRIQQVVRGDSAAYFCASSPRTGGSETQYFGPGTRLLVL.

V is TRBV7-2 and J is TRBJ2-3; D is possibly TRBD2 (6 bases). Trimming took off 3 bases at V and 0 bases at J, with 10 bases between the two ends. The V gene's germline CDR1 is SGHTA and CDR2 FQGNSA. This CDR3 contains 15 residues. The CDR3 here is CASSFVSGSTDTQYF. CDR3 sequence (DNA): TGTGCCAGCAGCTTCGTTAGCGGAAGCACAGATACGCAGTATTTT.

This clone has a handful of counts. The chain employs TRBV30 and TRBJ2-1; a weak D match, TRBD2 (5 bases). The length of the CDR3 is 13 residues. Germline lookup yields CDR1 GTSNPN and CDR2 SVGIG (reference sequence). The V and J ends lost 7 bases and 6 bases respectively, with 16 bases between them. The CDR3 reads CASESGRPNEQFF. The CDR3, as DNA: TGTGCCTCTGAAAGCGGACGCCCCAATGAGCAGTTCTTC. Full variable domain (remainder filled in from reference TRBV30 and TRBJ2-1): SQTIHQWPATLVQPVGSPLSLECTVEGTSNPNLYWYRQAAGRGLQLLFYSVGIGQISSEVPQNLSASRPQDRQFILSSKKLLLSDSGFYLCASESGRPNEQFFGPGTRLTVL.

This clone has a handful of counts. V gene TRBV7-8 combines with J gene TRBJ2-7; 13 bases align to TRBD2. This CDR3 is built from 16 residues. Germline trimming cut 2 bases from V and 3 bases from J; bases unmatched to any gene: 4. Germline V CDR1 and CDR2: SGHVS, FQNEAQ. In nucleotides, the CDR3 is TGTGCCAGCAGCTTAAGGACTAGCGGGAGTTTCTACGAGCAGTACTTC. Its translation: CASSLRTSGSFYEQYF.

This clone was observed a few times. The chain recombines TRBV30 with TRBJ2-2; the match to TRBD1 covers 7 bases. Trimming removed 1 base from V and 4 bases from J; junction bases left unmatched: 3. The CDR3 sequence is 14 residues long. Germline V lookup: CDR1 GTSNPN, CDR2 SVGIG (reference sequence). DNA of the CDR3: TGTGCCTGGAGTGACGACAGGGCCACCGGGGAGCTGTTTTTT. Translation: CAWSDDRATGELFF.